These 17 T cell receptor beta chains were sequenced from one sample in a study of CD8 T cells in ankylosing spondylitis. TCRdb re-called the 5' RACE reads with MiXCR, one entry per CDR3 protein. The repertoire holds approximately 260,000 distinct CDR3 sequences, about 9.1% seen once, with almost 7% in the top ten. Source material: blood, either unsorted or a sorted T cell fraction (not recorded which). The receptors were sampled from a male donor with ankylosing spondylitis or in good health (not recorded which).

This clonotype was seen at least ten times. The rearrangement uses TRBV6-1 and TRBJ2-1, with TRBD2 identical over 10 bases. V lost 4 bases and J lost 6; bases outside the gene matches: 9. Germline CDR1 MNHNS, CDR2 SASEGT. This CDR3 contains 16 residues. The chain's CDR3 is CASSGSGLAKVNEQFF. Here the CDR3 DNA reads TGTGCCAGCAGTGGATCGGGACTAGCGAAGGTCAATGAGCAGTTCTTC.

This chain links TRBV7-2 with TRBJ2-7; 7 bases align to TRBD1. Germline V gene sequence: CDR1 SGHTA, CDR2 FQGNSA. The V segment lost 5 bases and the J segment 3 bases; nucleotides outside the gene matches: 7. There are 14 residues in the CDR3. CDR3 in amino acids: CASSPDRALYEQYF. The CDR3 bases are TGTGCCAGCAGCCCAGACAGGGCCCTCTACGAGCAGTACTTC.

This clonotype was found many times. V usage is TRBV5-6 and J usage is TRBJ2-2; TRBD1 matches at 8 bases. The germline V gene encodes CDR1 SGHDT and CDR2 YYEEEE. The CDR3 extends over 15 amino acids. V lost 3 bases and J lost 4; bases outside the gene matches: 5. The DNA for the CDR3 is TGTGCCAGCAGCTCCCGGGACAGGATCACCGGGGAGCTGTTTTTT. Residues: CASSSRDRITGELFF. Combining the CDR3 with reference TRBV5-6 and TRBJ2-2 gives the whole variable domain DAGVTQSPTHLIKTRGQQVTLRCSPKSGHDTVSWYQQALGQGPQFIFQYYEEEERQRGNFPDRFSGHQFPNYSSELNVNALLLGDSALYLCASSSRDRITGELFFGEGSRLTVL.

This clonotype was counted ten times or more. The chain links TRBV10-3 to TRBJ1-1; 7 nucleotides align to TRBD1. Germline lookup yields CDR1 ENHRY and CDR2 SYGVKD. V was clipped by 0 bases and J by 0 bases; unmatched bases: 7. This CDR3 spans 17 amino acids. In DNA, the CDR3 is TGTGCCATCAGTGAGTCGACAAGGGGGCGCGTGAACACTGAAGCTTTCTTT. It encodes CAISESTRGRVNTEAFF.

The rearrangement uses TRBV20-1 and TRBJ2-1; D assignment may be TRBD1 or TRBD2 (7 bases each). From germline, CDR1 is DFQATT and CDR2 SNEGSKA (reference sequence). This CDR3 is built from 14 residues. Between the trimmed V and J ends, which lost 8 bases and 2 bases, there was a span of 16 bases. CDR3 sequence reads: CSPRGGGPYNEQFF. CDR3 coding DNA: TGCAGTCCCAGGGGGGGCGGGCCCTACAATGAGCAGTTCTTC.

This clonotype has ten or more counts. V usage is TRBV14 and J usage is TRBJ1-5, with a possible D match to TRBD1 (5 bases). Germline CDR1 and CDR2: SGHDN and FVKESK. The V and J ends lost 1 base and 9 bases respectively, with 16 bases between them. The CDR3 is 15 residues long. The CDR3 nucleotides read TGTGCCAGCAGCCAAGGACAGACTTCCCAGGGGCCCCAGCATTTT. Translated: CASSQGQTSQGPQHF.

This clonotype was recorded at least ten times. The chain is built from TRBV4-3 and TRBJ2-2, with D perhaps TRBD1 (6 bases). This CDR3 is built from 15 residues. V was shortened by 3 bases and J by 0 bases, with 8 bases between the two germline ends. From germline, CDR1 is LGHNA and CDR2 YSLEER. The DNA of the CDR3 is TGCGCCAGCAGCCATACAGGGACGAACACCGGGGAGCTGTTTTTT. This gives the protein CASSHTGTNTGELFF.

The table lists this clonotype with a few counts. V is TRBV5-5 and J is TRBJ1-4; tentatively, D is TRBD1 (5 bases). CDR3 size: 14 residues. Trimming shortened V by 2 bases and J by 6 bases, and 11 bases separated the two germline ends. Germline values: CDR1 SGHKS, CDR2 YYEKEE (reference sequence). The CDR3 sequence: CASSFPGTDEKLFF. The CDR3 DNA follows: TGTGCCAGCAGCTTTCCCGGGACGGATGAAAAACTGTTTTTT.

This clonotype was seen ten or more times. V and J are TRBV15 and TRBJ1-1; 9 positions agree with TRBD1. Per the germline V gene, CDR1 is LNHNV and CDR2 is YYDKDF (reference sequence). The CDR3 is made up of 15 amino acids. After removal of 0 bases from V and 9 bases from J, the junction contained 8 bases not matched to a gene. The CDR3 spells CATSRDRGTGRKAFF. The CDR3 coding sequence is TGTGCCACCAGCAGAGATAGGGGGACAGGGCGCAAAGCTTTCTTT.

CDR3 region: CASRRGAGTGELFF. CDR3 in DNA: TGTGCCAGTAGGAGGGGCGCGGGCACCGGGGAGCTGTTTTTT. The chain couples TRBV19 to TRBJ2-2, with D tentatively TRBD1 or TRBD2 (5 bases each). Between the trimmed V and J ends, which lost 6 bases and 4 bases, there was a span of 12 bases. Germline loops: CDR1 LNHDA, CDR2 SQIVND (reference sequence). CDR3 length: 14 residues.

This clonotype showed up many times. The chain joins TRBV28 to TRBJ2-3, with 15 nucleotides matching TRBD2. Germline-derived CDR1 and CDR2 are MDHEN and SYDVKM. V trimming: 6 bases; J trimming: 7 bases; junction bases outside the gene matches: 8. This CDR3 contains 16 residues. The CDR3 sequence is CASSRTSGRGGNTQYF. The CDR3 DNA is TGTGCCAGCAGCCGGACTAGCGGGAGGGGGGGCAATACGCAGTATTTT.

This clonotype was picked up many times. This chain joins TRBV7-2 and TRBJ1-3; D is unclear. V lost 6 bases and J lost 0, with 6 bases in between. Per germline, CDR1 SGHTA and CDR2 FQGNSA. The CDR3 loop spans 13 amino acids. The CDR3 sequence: CASSQNSGNTIYF. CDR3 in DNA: TGTGCCAGCAGTCAAAACTCTGGAAACACCATATATTTT.

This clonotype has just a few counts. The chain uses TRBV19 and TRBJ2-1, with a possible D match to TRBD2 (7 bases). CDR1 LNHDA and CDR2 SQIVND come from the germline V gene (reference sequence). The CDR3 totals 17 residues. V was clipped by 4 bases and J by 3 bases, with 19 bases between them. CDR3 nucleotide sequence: TGTGCCAGTAGTAATACGGGGGGCCATCCTAACTACAATGAGCAGTTCTTC. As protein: CASSNTGGHPNYNEQFF.

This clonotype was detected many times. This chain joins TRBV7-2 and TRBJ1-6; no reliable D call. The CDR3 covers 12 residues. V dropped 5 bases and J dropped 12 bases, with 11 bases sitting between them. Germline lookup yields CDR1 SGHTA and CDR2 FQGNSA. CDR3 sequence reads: CASSQPPRPLHF. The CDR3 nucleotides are TGTGCCAGCAGCCAGCCCCCGAGACCCCTCCACTTT.

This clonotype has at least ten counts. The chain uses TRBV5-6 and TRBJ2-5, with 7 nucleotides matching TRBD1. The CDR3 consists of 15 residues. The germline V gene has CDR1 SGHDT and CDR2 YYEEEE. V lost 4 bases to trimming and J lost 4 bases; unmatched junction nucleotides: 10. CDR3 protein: CASSEMKGAGETQYF. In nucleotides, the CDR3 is TGTGCCAGCAGCGAGATGAAGGGGGCTGGAGAGACCCAGTACTTC.

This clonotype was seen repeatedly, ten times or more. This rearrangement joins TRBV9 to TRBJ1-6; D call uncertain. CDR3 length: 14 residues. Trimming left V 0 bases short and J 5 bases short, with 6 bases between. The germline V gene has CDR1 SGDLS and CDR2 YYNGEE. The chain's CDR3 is CASSVDGDNSPLHF. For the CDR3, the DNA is TGTGCCAGCAGCGTAGACGGGGATAATTCACCCCTCCACTTT.

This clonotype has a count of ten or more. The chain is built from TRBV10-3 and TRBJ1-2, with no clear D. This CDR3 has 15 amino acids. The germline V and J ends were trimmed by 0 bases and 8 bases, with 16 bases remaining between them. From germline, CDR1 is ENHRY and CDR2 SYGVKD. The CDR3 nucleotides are TGTGCCATCAGTGAGTCGGAGGACGGAGGAATCGGCTACACCTTC. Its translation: CAISESEDGGIGYTF.